Sequencing of this T cell receptor beta chain was carried out in a study of cytomegalovirus exposure and HLA in healthy donors. PCR involved 60 Vbeta and 13 Jbeta primers. Libraries were prepared by immunoSEQ multiplex PCR; TCRdb keeps only in-frame clonotypes and omits some of them. This table holds over 75,000 clones, less than 10% found once. The study sampled nominally healthy donors, though unrecorded immune exposures were likely. Overall study results and limits: When analyzed later, a missense DCLRE1C variant was found to be linked to TCR beta V- and J-gene trimming. Common viral pathogens (according to a later analysis) appeared linked to several of the most significant clusters. High sensitivity and specificity were reportedly achieved when the classifier diagnosed cytomegalovirus status.

Germline V CDR1 and CDR2: SGHDN, FVKESK. Trimming took 2 bases from V and 8 from J; bases not matched to a gene: 8. The CDR3 sequence is 16 residues long. This clone has a handful of counts. Its antigen is unidentified. The chain uses TRBV14 and TRBJ2-5, with 13 bases lining up with TRBD2. The sample was PBMCs. This clonotype originated in a man aged 50 to 60 in good health and CMV-seropositive. DNA of the CDR3: TGTGCCAGCAGCCAACCCGGACTAGCGGGAGACCCCACCCAGTACTTC. As protein: CASSQPGLAGDPTQYF.